This is a list of T cell receptor beta chains from one sample in a study of CD8+CD57+ T cells in acquired aplastic anemia. MiXCR, run by TCRdb on the reads, gives a single entry per CDR3 protein. The table has about 240,000 distinct CDR3 sequences, around 46% seen once; the top ten hold approximately 8%. Sequences were obtained from sorted CD4+, CD8+, or CD8+CD57+ T cells (not recorded which) from PBMCs. The receptor set was obtained from a human donor with aplastic anemia. Both conserved end residues are part of each CDR3. A D gene is named only where the DNA matches it firmly. Clone size, where shown, is once, few, many, or a class for clones that have expanded.

J gene: TRBJ1-2; clone size: .; V gene: TRBV2; D gene: .; CDR3 protein: CASSPVANYGYTF; CDR3 DNA: TGTGCCAGCAGTCCAGTAGCGAACTATGGCTACACCTTC
J gene: TRBJ1-2; clone size: many; V gene: TRBV7-9; D gene: TRBD1; CDR3 protein: CASSLGGRYTF; CDR3 DNA: TGTGCCAGCAGCCTAGGGGGCCGCTACACCTTC
J gene: TRBJ2-7; clone size: .; V gene: TRBV6-5; D gene: .; CDR3 protein: CASCYSQGYEQYF; CDR3 DNA: TGTGCCAGCTGTTACTCGCAGGGATACGAGCAGTACTTC
J gene: TRBJ1-1; clone size: many; V gene: TRBV19; D gene: TRBD1; CDR3 protein: CATVPGQGVREAFF; CDR3 DNA: TGTGCCACTGTCCCGGGACAGGGGGTGAGAGAAGCTTTCTTT
J gene: TRBJ1-4; clone size: .; V gene: TRBV10-2; D gene: .; CDR3 protein: CASSERGLAAYNEKLFF; CDR3 DNA: TGCGCCAGCAGTGAGCGTGGACTAGCAGCCTACAATGAAAAACTGTTTTTT
J gene: TRBJ1-1; clone size: .; V gene: TRBV2; D gene: .; CDR3 protein: CASSEWWSREAFF; CDR3 DNA: TGTGCCAGCAGTGAATGGTGGAGCCGGGAAGCTTTCTTT
J gene: TRBJ2-7; clone size: .; V gene: TRBV7-9; D gene: TRBD2; CDR3 protein: CASSLPTAGGPPEQYF; CDR3 DNA: TGTGCCAGCAGCTTACCCACGGCGGGAGGGCCACCCGAGCAGTACTTC
J gene: TRBJ2-3; clone size: .; V gene: TRBV6-6; D gene: TRBD2; CDR3 protein: CASSPTWTSGSTDTQYF; CDR3 DNA: TGTGCCAGCAGCCCAACATGGACTAGCGGGAGCACAGATACGCAGTATTTT
J gene: TRBJ2-3; clone size: many; V gene: TRBV5-1; D gene: .; CDR3 protein: CASSSKGTDTQYF; CDR3 DNA: TGCGCCAGCAGCTCTAAGGGGACAGATACGCAGTATTTT
J gene: TRBJ2-7; clone size: .; V gene: TRBV20-1; D gene: TRBD2; CDR3 protein: CSAPLSGELYF; CDR3 DNA: TGCAGTGCTCCCTTGAGCGGGGAGCTGTACTTC
J gene: TRBJ2-5; clone size: .; V gene: TRBV11-2; D gene: TRBD2; CDR3 protein: CASSLEQGLAGGTQYF; CDR3 DNA: TGTGCCAGCAGCTTAGAACAGGGACTAGCGGGGGGGACCCAGTACTTC
J gene: TRBJ1-6; clone size: many; V gene: TRBV20-1; D gene: .; CDR3 protein: CSARDADTSGNSPLHF; CDR3 DNA: TGCAGTGCTAGAGATGCTGACACTTCAGGGAATTCACCCCTCCACTTT
J gene: TRBJ2-7; clone size: many; V gene: TRBV7-9; D gene: .; CDR3 protein: CASSSARTNYEQYF; CDR3 DNA: TGTGCCAGCAGCTCCGCCCGGACAAACTACGAGCAGTACTTC
J gene: TRBJ1-1; clone size: .; V gene: TRBV20-1; D gene: .; CDR3 protein: CSASSPAGDPTTEAFF; CDR3 DNA: TGCAGTGCTAGCTCCCCGGCAGGGGATCCGACCACTGAAGCTTTCTTT
J gene: TRBJ2-7; clone size: .; V gene: TRBV19; D gene: .; CDR3 protein: CASSSDTFSYEQYF; CDR3 DNA: TGTGCCAGTAGTTCTGACACCTTCTCCTACGAGCAGTACTTC
J gene: TRBJ1-1; clone size: once; V gene: TRBV7-2; D gene: .; CDR3 protein: CASAAGPNNEAFF; CDR3 DNA: TGTGCCAGCGCGGCAGGACCCAATAATGAAGCTTTCTTT
J gene: TRBJ2-7; clone size: many; V gene: TRBV7-8; D gene: TRBD2; CDR3 protein: CASSRGLVRPVEQYF; CDR3 DNA: TGTGCCAGCAGTCGGGGACTAGTGAGACCCGTCGAGCAGTACTTC